This T cell receptor beta chain was profiled in a study of human T cells and chemical hapten exposure. Notes on the study in general: With patch test score, the counts of PT1 expanded TCRs showed a positive correlation. With DPC sensitization, TCRs exceeding 1 in 1000 frequency showed no change. Expanded TCRs made up significantly more big CDR3 similarity clusters than controls did.

Comment on this clonotype: Its antigen is unknown.

Each CDR3 protein is one row after TCRdb ran MiXCR on the RACE reads. The repertoire holds about 250,000 distinct CDR3 sequences, with approximately 7.5% as singletons. Time point defined: pre-sensitization, week 0. Treatment meaning: therapeutic diphenylcyclopropenone sensitization with weekly scalp DPC. This clonotype was obtained from a man aged 18 to 35 with alopecia areata. Some clones in this sample may be carry-over from other donors' samples. The sample in question was whole blood, obtained in connection with sensitization to the hapten diphenylcyclopropenone (DPC).

This CDR3 is CASSRGGSGSPLHF. The CDR3 region has the DNA TGTGCCAGCAGCAGAGGGGGTTCTGGTTCACCCCTCCACTTT. The V call is TRBV7-2, the J call TRBJ1-6, with D tentatively TRBD1 (6 bases). The CDR3 sequence is 14 residues long. From germline, CDR1 is SGHTA and CDR2 FQGNSA. Trimming cost V 5 bases and J 9 bases, with 14 bases left between them. Complete variable domain (other parts from reference TRBV7-2 and TRBJ1-6): GAGVSQSPSNKVTEKGKDVELRCDPISGHTALYWYRQSLGQGLEFLIYFQGNSAPDKSGLPSDRFSAERTGGSVSTLTIQRTQQEDSAVYLCASSRGGSGSPLHFGNGTRLTVT.